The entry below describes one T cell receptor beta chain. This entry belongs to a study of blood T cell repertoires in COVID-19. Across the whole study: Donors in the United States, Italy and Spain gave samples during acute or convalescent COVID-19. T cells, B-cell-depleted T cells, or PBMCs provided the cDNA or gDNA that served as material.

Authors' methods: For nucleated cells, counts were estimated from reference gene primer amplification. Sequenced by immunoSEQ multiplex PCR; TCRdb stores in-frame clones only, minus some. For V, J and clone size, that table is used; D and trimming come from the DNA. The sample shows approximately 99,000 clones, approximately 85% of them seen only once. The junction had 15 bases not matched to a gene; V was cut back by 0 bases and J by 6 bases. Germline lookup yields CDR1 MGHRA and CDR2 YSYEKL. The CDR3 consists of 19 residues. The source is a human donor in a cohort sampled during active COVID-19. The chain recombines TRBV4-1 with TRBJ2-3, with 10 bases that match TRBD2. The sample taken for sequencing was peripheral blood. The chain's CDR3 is CASSQEGVGLAGERDTQYF. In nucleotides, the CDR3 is TGCGCCAGCAGCCAAGAGGGGGTGGGGCTAGCGGGAGAACGTGATACGCAGTATTTT.